The next 30 T cell receptor beta chains were all read from a single sample in a study of T cell repertoires in cytomegalovirus infection. Antigens of these TCRs are unknown. TCRdb passed the reads through MiXCR, listing each CDR3 protein once. The sample lists roughly 500,000 distinct CDR3 sequences; more than 30% were seen once. Here the sequenced sample was cultured PBMCs, taken from culture after CMV antigen stimulation. These receptors all come from a human donor in good health (CMV status not recorded). Some clones in this sample may be carry-over from other donors' samples.

At least ten counts were recorded for this clonotype. The genes are TRBV19 and TRBJ1-1, with TRBD1 as a possible D gene (5 bases). Germline-derived CDR1 and CDR2 are LNHDA and SQIVND (reference sequence). V dropped 2 bases and J dropped 6 bases, with 19 bases sitting between them. The CDR3 extends over 16 amino acids. The DNA of the CDR3 is TGTGCCAGTAGTATATGGGAGGGGCTAATCTCTTCTGAAGCTTTCTTT. This encodes CASSIWEGLISSEAFF. The full variable domain, its missing parts supplied by reference TRBV19 and TRBJ1-1, is DGGITQSPKYLFRKEGQNVTLSCEQNLNHDAMYWYRQDPGQGLRLIYYSQIVNDFQKGDIAEGYSVSREKKESFPLTVTSAQKNPTAFYLCASSIWEGLISSEAFFGQGTRLTVV.

This clonotype has just a few counts. The chain uses TRBV19 and TRBJ1-5; a possible D gene is TRBD1 (6 bases). CDR1 is LNHDA, CDR2 SQIVND, per germline (reference sequence). The CDR3 has 15 residues. V lost 7 bases and J 5 bases, leaving 18 bases between the germline ends. CDR3 loop: CASTTLRQGHQPQHF. CDR3 nucleotides: TGTGCCAGTACCACCCTTCGGCAGGGGCATCAGCCCCAGCATTTT.

This clonotype was picked up a small number of times. The chain couples TRBV6-4 to TRBJ2-2; 10 bases map to TRBD1. The CDR3 sequence is 14 residues long. V trimming: 2 bases; J trimming: 6 bases; junction bases outside the gene matches: 0. CDR1 MRHNA and CDR2 SNTAGT come from the germline V gene. The CDR3 nucleotides read TGTGCCAGCAGTGACGGACAGGGGGCCGGGGAGCTGTTTTTT. Encoded protein: CASSDGQGAGELFF.

V usage is TRBV19 and J usage is TRBJ2-7; perhaps TRBD2 as D (5 bases). Trimming pared 4 bases from V and 6 bases from J, leaving 13 bases between. The CDR3 sequence is 13 residues long. Per the germline V gene, CDR1 is LNHDA and CDR2 is SQIVND (reference sequence). CDR3 sequence (DNA): TGTGCCAGTAGTAGAATCGGACTCCCCGAGCAGTACTTC. Its translation is CASSRIGLPEQYF.

This clonotype was detected ten times or more. The chain carries TRBV12-3 or TRBV12-4 and TRBJ1-3; TRBD1 is a possible D gene (6 bases). The CDR3 totals 15 residues. V was pared by 3 bases and J by 1 base, with 10 bases between. The chain's CDR3 is CASSFGQNSGNTIYF. For the CDR3, the DNA is TGTGCCAGCAGTTTCGGACAGAATTCTGGAAACACCATATATTTT.

This chain joins TRBV7-2 and TRBJ2-2; 13 nucleotides align to TRBD2. CDR1 is SGHTA and CDR2 is FQGNSA in the germline V gene. The CDR3 runs to 17 residues. J lost 8 bases, V lost 5 bases, and 11 bases had no gene match. For the CDR3, the DNA is TGTGCCAGCAGCGACTGGACTAGCGGGAGAAGTGTGGGGGAGCTGTTTTTT. This sequence encodes CASSDWTSGRSVGELFF.

This clonotype was counted a few times. The chain combines TRBV7-9 with TRBJ2-5; 8 bases fit TRBD1. CDR3 length: 15 amino acids. CDR1 SEHNR and CDR2 FQNEAQ come from the germline V gene (reference sequence). V lost 3 bases, J lost 4 bases, and 7 bases stayed unmatched. CDR3 in DNA: TGTGCCAGCAGCTTCCGACAGGGGCGTGGAGAGACCCAGTACTTC. This gives the protein CASSFRQGRGETQYF.

This clonotype was recorded a few times. This chain connects TRBV10-3 to TRBJ1-2, with 8 bases lining up with TRBD1. Germline V gene sequence: CDR1 ENHRY, CDR2 SYGVKD. V shed 4 bases, J shed 8 bases, and the junction held 9 bases outside the gene matches. The CDR3 is made up of 14 amino acids. DNA for the CDR3: TGTGCCATCAGTGCGGGGACAGGCAAAAACGGCTACACCTTC. Residues: CAISAGTGKNGYTF.

The V call is TRBV6-6, the J call TRBJ1-6; the D is unclear. V was pared by 6 bases and J by 9 bases, with 15 bases between. The CDR3 is 14 amino acids. The germline V gene has CDR1 MNHNY and CDR2 SVGAGI (reference sequence). The chain's CDR3 is CASSRSREVSPLHF. The CDR3 DNA follows: TGTGCCAGCAGCCGCAGTCGCGAGGTTTCACCCCTCCACTTT.

The gene calls are TRBV11-2 and TRBJ2-7, with D hard to call. V dropped 0 bases and J dropped 9 bases, with 12 bases sitting between them. The CDR3 length is 13 residues. The germline CDR1 and CDR2 sequences are SGHAT and FQNNGV. CDR3 DNA sequence: TGTGCCAGCAGCTTAGATACTACCTTACGGCAGTACGTC. Amino acids: CASSLDTTLRQYV.

This clonotype was seen only a few times. CDR3 region: CASFPSGYTEAFF. Written as DNA, the CDR3 is TGTGCCAGCTTTCCCTCAGGGTACACTGAAGCTTTCTTT. The chain is built from TRBV28 and TRBJ1-1; TRBD1 might be the D (5 bases). V dropped 8 bases and J dropped 3 bases, with 13 bases sitting between them. Germline CDR1 is MDHEN and CDR2 is SYDVKM. There are 13 residues in the CDR3.

This clonotype was counted only a few times. The V and J genes are TRBV20-1 and TRBJ2-3; D may be TRBD2 (5 bases). V lost 5 bases and J 2 bases, leaving 14 bases between the germline ends. The germline CDR1 and CDR2 sequences are DFQATT and SNEGSKA (reference sequence). The CDR3 extends over 14 amino acids. CDR3 region: CSAPRRGYTDTQYF. The CDR3 DNA reads as TGCAGTGCTCCACGTCGGGGTTACACAGATACGCAGTATTTT.

This clonotype was seen a few times. The rearrangement joins TRBV5-6 to TRBJ1-1; D uncertain. V was shortened by 4 bases and J by 1 base, with 11 bases between the two germline ends. The germline V gene encodes CDR1 SGHDT and CDR2 YYEEEE. There are 14 residues in the CDR3. The CDR3 nucleotides are TGTGCCAGCAGCCCCGGTCTTGAGAACACTGAAGCTTTCTTT. Its translation is CASSPGLENTEAFF. Full variable domain (rest looked up from reference TRBV5-6 and TRBJ1-1): DAGVTQSPTHLIKTRGQQVTLRCSPKSGHDTVSWYQQALGQGPQFIFQYYEEEERQRGNFPDRFSGHQFPNYSSELNVNALLLGDSALYLCASSPGLENTEAFFGQGTRLTVV.

The chain joins TRBV20-1 to TRBJ1-3; D is undetermined. This CDR3 comprises 19 residues. The germline V gene encodes CDR1 DFQATT and CDR2 SNEGSKA (reference sequence). With 0 bases removed from V and 0 bases from J, the gap between germline ends came to 21 bases. The CDR3 DNA is TGCAGTGCTAGAGATCTCGACGATTCTGGGTATTCCTCTGGAAACACCATATATTTT. This sequence encodes CSARDLDDSGYSSGNTIYF.

This clonotype was picked up a small number of times. V usage is TRBV14 and J usage is TRBJ2-5; D remains unclear. Trimming shortened V by 0 bases and J by 5 bases, and 19 bases separated the two germline ends. This CDR3 is built from 17 residues. Germline values: CDR1 SGHDN, CDR2 FVKESK. The CDR3 DNA reads as TGTGCCAGCAGCCAAGAGACGGCCCCTGCCCAGGATGAGACCCAGTACTTC. Translating it yields CASSQETAPAQDETQYF.

There are a few counts of this clonotype. The V call is TRBV20-1, the J call TRBJ1-1; D remains ambiguous. The CDR3 runs 13 residues. V was cut by 5 bases and J by 6 bases, with 16 bases left in between. In germline, CDR1 is DFQATT, CDR2 SNEGSKA (reference sequence). CDR3 DNA: TGCAGTGCTGGGAGGATCACTGGGGCTGAAGCTTTCTTT. It yields the protein CSAGRITGAEAFF.

The chain couples TRBV7-2 to TRBJ2-1; D is unresolved. Looked up from germline, CDR1 is SGHTA and CDR2 is FQGNSA. With 5 bases removed from V and 9 bases from J, the gap between germline ends came to 8 bases. The CDR3 length is 11 residues. As DNA, the CDR3 is TGTGCCAGCAGCCCCCTTATTGAGCAGTTCTTC. This codes for CASSPLIEQFF. The full variable domain, with the rest looked up from reference TRBV7-2 and TRBJ2-1, is GAGVSQSPSNKVTEKGKDVELRCDPISGHTALYWYRQSLGQGLEFLIYFQGNSAPDKSGLPSDRFSAERTGGSVSTLTIQRTQQEDSAVYLCASSPLIEQFFGPGTRLTVL.

The chain is built from TRBV7-2 and TRBJ1-1; D might be TRBD1 (5 bases). This CDR3 is built from 14 residues. Germline V gives CDR1 SGHTA, CDR2 FQGNSA. Deletions cut 5 bases from V and 4 bases from J, with 14 bases between. CDR3 in DNA: TGTGCCAGCAGCCAGAGGTCAGGGCCCACTGAAGCTTTCTTT. The encoded protein is CASSQRSGPTEAFF.

The chain carries TRBV5-6 and TRBJ2-1; 7 nucleotides line up with TRBD2. V shed 0 bases, J shed 4 bases, and the junction held 4 bases outside the gene matches. Looked up from germline, CDR1 is SGHDT and CDR2 is YYEEEE. The CDR3 extends over 15 amino acids. CDR3 nucleotides: TGTGCCAGCAGCTTGGAGGGACTACCTTACAATGAGCAGTTCTTC. As protein: CASSLEGLPYNEQFF.

This clonotype appeared once. V and J are TRBV29-1 and TRBJ2-1, with D possibly matching TRBD2 (5 bases). Trimming cost V 1 base and J 6 bases, with 13 bases left between them. This CDR3 is built from 14 residues. In germline, CDR1 is SQVTM, CDR2 ANQGSEA. This CDR3 reads CSVEVGLATNEQFF. The CDR3, as DNA: TGCAGCGTTGAAGTAGGGCTAGCAACCAATGAGCAGTTCTTC.

In its sample, this clonotype was seen many times. This chain uses TRBV7-9 with TRBJ2-2, with TRBD1 identical over 8 bases. The CDR3 is 14 residues long. The V segment lost 3 bases and the J segment 4 bases; nucleotides outside the gene matches: 1. Germline values: CDR1 SEHNR, CDR2 FQNEAQ (reference sequence). The CDR3 nucleotides read TGTGCCAGCAGCTTGACAGGGGCCACCGGGGAGCTGTTTTTT. Its translation: CASSLTGATGELFF.

This clonotype occurred once. The rearrangement uses TRBV5-8 and TRBJ1-1; D is ambiguous. Between the trimmed V and J ends, which lost 1 base and 7 bases, there was a span of 5 bases. Looked up from germline, CDR1 is SGHTS and CDR2 is YDEGEE. The CDR3 is 11 amino acids. CDR3 sequence (DNA): TGTGCCAGCAGCTTGTTCCTTGAAGCTTTCTTT. Residues: CASSLFLEAFF.

V usage is TRBV28 and J usage is TRBJ1-2, with 7 bases identical to TRBD1. The germline V gene has CDR1 MDHEN and CDR2 SYDVKM. The CDR3 extends over 17 amino acids. The V segment lost 8 bases and the J segment 3 bases; nucleotides outside the gene matches: 18. The chain's CDR3 is CASLTGESLRLHYGYTF. The CDR3 coding sequence is TGTGCCAGCCTTACAGGGGAGAGCCTCCGCCTCCACTATGGCTACACCTTC.

This clonotype was picked up a small number of times. V is TRBV7-9 and J is TRBJ1-1, with no clear D. Germline lookup yields CDR1 SEHNR and CDR2 FQNEAQ (reference sequence). The V end was cut by 5 bases, the J end by 1 base, with 11 bases between. This CDR3 has 14 residues. Written as DNA, the CDR3 is TGTGCCAGCAGCCCCCCACAAGCGAACACTGAAGCTTTCTTT. Amino acids: CASSPPQANTEAFF.

This chain connects TRBV6-2 or TRBV6-3 to TRBJ2-1; D is ambiguous. The CDR3 extends over 16 amino acids. V lost 7 bases, J lost 0 bases, and 16 bases lay in between. CDR1 is MNHEY, CDR2 SVGEGT, per germline. In DNA form, the CDR3 reads TGTGCCAGCAAAGAAGGAGAGGTTGACTCCTACAATGAGCAGTTCTTC. This codes for CASKEGEVDSYNEQFF.

This clonotype has more than one count but fewer than ten. This rearrangement joins TRBV7-2 to TRBJ1-4; D remains unclear. The V end was cut by 3 bases, the J end by 0 bases, with 8 bases between. CDR3 length: 15 amino acids. Looked up from germline, CDR1 is SGHTA and CDR2 is FQGNSA. The CDR3 is CASSFDLTTNEKLFF. CDR3 DNA: TGTGCCAGCAGCTTTGATCTTACAACTAATGAAAAACTGTTTTTT.

A note on this clonotype: This may be a read error, as it is one base from a much larger clone. This rearrangement joins TRBV7-9 to TRBJ2-2; D is undetermined. V lost 5 bases, J lost 4 bases, and 2 bases lay in between. The length of the CDR3 is 11 residues. Germline lookup yields CDR1 SEHNR and CDR2 FQNEAQ (reference sequence). The CDR3 here is CASSITGELFF. As DNA, the CDR3 is TGTGCCAGCAGCATCACCGGGGAGCTGTTTTTT.

The chain combines TRBV6-5 with TRBJ2-5; D remains ambiguous. This CDR3 is 13 amino acids long. V was trimmed by 2 bases and J by 3 bases, leaving 7 bases between them. Germline CDR1 is MNHEY and CDR2 is SVGAGI. The CDR3 DNA follows: TGTGCCAGCAGTTACGCAGAAGAAGAGACCCAGTACTTC. It codes for CASSYAEEETQYF.

About this clonotype: One junction end does not reproduce the germline sequence, and a read error may be involved. The chain couples TRBV7-2 to TRBJ1-5; 9 bases agree with TRBD1. CDR1 and CDR2 (germline): SGHTA, FQGNSA. This CDR3 is built from 15 residues. The CDR3 nucleotides are TGTGCCAGCAGCTTAATGACCGGGACAGGGCAGCCCCACCATTTT. It yields the protein CASSLMTGTGQPHHF.

V and J are TRBV19 and TRBJ2-1; TRBD1 matches 7 bases. Germline CDR1 and CDR2: LNHDA and SQIVND (reference sequence). The J segment lost 4 bases and the V segment lost 7 bases, leaving 13 bases of the junction unmatched. The CDR3 totals 16 residues. The CDR3 loop is CASTPRGGQTYNEQFF. For the CDR3, the DNA is TGTGCCAGTACCCCTCGAGGGGGACAGACTTACAATGAGCAGTTCTTC.